One and the same sample provided the 27 T cell receptor beta chains below, sequenced in a study of CD8 T cells in Susac syndrome. RNA, at about 0.5 to 1 ug, was reverse transcribed with random hexamers. TCRdb re-derived calls from the immunoSEQ multiplex PCR reads in MiXCR, one entry per CDR3 protein. The repertoire consists of over 140,000 distinct CDR3 sequences, with approximately 95% occurring once and the leading ten covering roughly 0.15%. Sequencing was done on a sample of CD4+ T cells from PBMCs. These receptor sequences come from a human donor with Susac syndrome.

The genes are TRBV10-3 and TRBJ1-4; 7 bases line up with TRBD1. Looked up from germline, CDR1 is ENHRY and CDR2 is SYGVKD. The CDR3 is 16 residues long. Trimming at V came to 6 bases and at J to 4 bases, leaving 11 bases not matched to a gene. The CDR3 coding sequence is TGTGCCATCAGAGCGCTCTCCGGGACAGATAATGAAAAACTGTTTTTT. This codes for CAIRALSGTDNEKLFF.

The chain links TRBV7-9 to TRBJ1-1; 8 bases match TRBD1. Germline CDR1 SEHNR, CDR2 FQNEAQ (reference sequence). This CDR3 comprises 15 residues. V lost 0 bases, J lost 4 bases, and 4 bases stayed unmatched. The chain's CDR3 is CASSLAQGARTEAFF. The CDR3 DNA reads TGTGCCAGCAGCTTAGCCCAGGGGGCGCGCACTGAAGCTTTCTTT. The entire variable domain, with the rest obtained from reference TRBV7-9 and TRBJ1-1, is as follows: DTGVSQNPRHKITKRGQNVTFRCDPISEHNRLYWYRQTLGQGPEFLTYFQNEAQLEKSRLLSDRFSAERPKGSFSTLEIQRTEQGDSAMYLCASSLAQGARTEAFFGQGTRLTVV.

The V gene is TRBV20-1, the J gene TRBJ2-7, with 10 bases that match TRBD1. This CDR3 is 15 amino acids long. The junction had 5 bases not matched to a gene; V was cut back by 0 bases and J by 3 bases. Germline V gives CDR1 DFQATT, CDR2 SNEGSKA (reference sequence). The CDR3 bases are TGCAGTGCTAGAGATCCGGGACAGGGGAGCTACGAGCAGTACTTC. This encodes CSARDPGQGSYEQYF.

The rearrangement uses TRBV5-1 and TRBJ2-7; D is possibly TRBD2 (6 bases). CDR3 size: 13 residues. From germline, CDR1 is SGHRS and CDR2 YFSETQ. V gave up 2 bases and J gave up 6 bases, with 12 bases separating them. The CDR3 protein is CASSLGGSVEQYF. Here the CDR3 DNA reads TGCGCCAGCAGCTTAGGAGGGTCCGTCGAGCAGTACTTC.

This sequence joins TRBV29-1 and TRBJ1-1; 7 positions match TRBD1. The junction had 4 bases not matched to a gene; V was cut back by 2 bases and J by 7 bases. Looked up from germline, CDR1 is SQVTM and CDR2 is ANQGSEA. The CDR3 has 12 amino acids. The CDR3 is CSVERGQGEAFF. The DNA for the CDR3 is TGCAGCGTTGAAAGGGGGCAGGGTGAAGCTTTCTTT.

V and J are TRBV7-8 and TRBJ2-1, with TRBD2 matching 9 bases. The CDR3 totals 15 residues. J was trimmed by 0 bases and V by 5 bases; bases with no gene match: 2. The germline V gene has CDR1 SGHVS and CDR2 FQNEAQ. As DNA, the CDR3 is TGTGCCAGCAGCCGTAGCGGGGGCTCCTACAATGAGCAGTTCTTC. Encoded protein: CASSRSGGSYNEQFF.

The J gene is TRBJ2-5, the V gene TRBV20-1; D may correspond to TRBD1 or TRBD2 (7 bases each). The germline gives CDR1 DFQATT, CDR2 SNEGSKA (reference sequence). The CDR3 runs to 13 residues. V gave up 5 bases and J gave up 4 bases, with 14 bases separating them. CDR3 coding DNA: TGCAGTGCTCCCCCAGGGGGGGGAGAGACCCAGTACTTC. This sequence encodes CSAPPGGGETQYF.

The chain carries TRBV20-1 and TRBJ2-7; 8 bases agree with TRBD1. Germline trimming cut 4 bases from V and 0 bases from J; bases unmatched to any gene: 5. Germline-derived CDR1 and CDR2 are DFQATT and SNEGSKA (reference sequence). This CDR3 region has 14 residues. The CDR3 sequence: CSATGTGISYEQYF. CDR3 nucleotide sequence: TGCAGTGCTACCGGGACAGGAATCTCCTACGAGCAGTACTTC.

The gene calls are TRBV30 and TRBJ1-1, with D perhaps matching TRBD1 (5 bases). The CDR3 runs to 13 residues. From germline, CDR1 is GTSNPN and CDR2 SVGIG (reference sequence). V was pared by 2 bases and J by 0 bases, with 7 bases between. CDR3 region: CAWSSDMNTEAFF. The CDR3 DNA reads as TGTGCCTGGAGTTCGGACATGAACACTGAAGCTTTCTTT.

The chain is built from TRBV12-3 or TRBV12-4 and TRBJ1-1; D is unresolved. Trimming left V 1 base short and J 1 base short, with 7 bases between. This CDR3 comprises 14 residues. The CDR3 reads CASSLGRTNTEAFF. The CDR3 region has the DNA TGTGCCAGCAGTTTAGGACGGACGAACACTGAAGCTTTCTTT.

The rearrangement uses TRBV5-4 and TRBJ2-1; 9 bases fit TRBD2. Germline CDR1 reads SGHNT; CDR2 reads YYREEE (reference sequence). The CDR3 covers 15 residues. V was clipped by 4 bases and J by 4 bases; unmatched bases: 6. CDR3 loop: CASSVAGAVYNEQFF. The CDR3 DNA sequence: TGTGCCAGCAGCGTAGCGGGAGCGGTTTACAATGAGCAGTTCTTC.

The genes are TRBV30 and TRBJ1-5; D may be TRBD1 (6 bases). Germline-derived CDR1 and CDR2 are GTSNPN and SVGIG (reference sequence). V gave up 1 base and J gave up 6 bases, with 22 bases separating them. The CDR3 has 17 amino acids. DNA of the CDR3: TGTGCCTGGAGTGGTGGGACCAGGGGTCAGGGAGGTCAGCCCCAGCATTTT. This sequence encodes CAWSGGTRGQGGQPQHF.

The V call is TRBV20-1, the J call TRBJ2-7; D remains ambiguous. The germline V and J ends were trimmed by 7 bases and 6 bases, with 10 bases remaining between them. The CDR3 runs 10 residues. In germline, CDR1 is DFQATT, CDR2 SNEGSKA (reference sequence). CDR3 sequence reads: CSGRRGEQYF. The CDR3 DNA reads TGCAGTGGACGACGTGGCGAGCAGTACTTC.

The CDR3 loop is CASSYLTSDGEQYF. Here the CDR3 DNA reads TGTGCCAGCAGTTATTTGACTAGCGATGGCGAGCAGTACTTC. The chain has TRBV6-2 or TRBV6-3 and TRBJ2-7; 8 bases align to TRBD2. V lost 3 bases, J lost 6 bases, and 7 bases stayed unmatched. Germline lookup yields CDR1 MNHEY and CDR2 SVGEGT. The CDR3 sequence is 14 residues long.

As DNA, the CDR3 is TGCAGCGCCCGGGAAGGGGATCAGCCCCAGCATTTT. Amino acid sequence: CSAREGDQPQHF. The V call is TRBV29-1, the J call TRBJ1-5; the D gene is possibly TRBD1 (5 bases). Trimming took off 7 bases at V and 5 bases at J, with 12 bases between the two ends. Germline CDR1 SQVTM, CDR2 ANQGSEA. There are 12 residues in the CDR3.

V gene TRBV14 combines with J gene TRBJ1-1, with a possible D match to TRBD1 (6 bases). Deletions cut 1 base from V and 10 bases from J, with 16 bases between. The CDR3 extends over 14 amino acids. Germline CDR1 is SGHDN and CDR2 is FVKESK. In nucleotides, the CDR3 is TGTGCCAGCAGCCAAGTAGGGGGAATTGGCTCAGCTTTCTTT. Amino acids: CASSQVGGIGSAFF.

In this sample, this clonotype turned up once. This chain links TRBV4-3 with TRBJ1-2; possible D gene TRBD1, 5 bases. Trimming took 0 bases from V and 5 from J, leaving 19 bases between them. There are 17 residues in the CDR3. Germline V gene data show CDR1 as LGHNA and CDR2 as YSLEER. The CDR3 DNA is TGCGCCAGCAGCCAAGATCGTTTCGGGGCCGCGCCGTATGGCTACACCTTC. Its translation is CASSQDRFGAAPYGYTF.

The CDR3 is CASSRSTSEEQYF. DNA of the CDR3: TGTGCCAGCAGCAGATCGACTAGTGAAGAGCAGTACTTC. The chain links TRBV7-8 to TRBJ2-7; weak D call: TRBD2 (6 bases). Trimming left V 5 bases short and J 7 bases short, with 15 bases between. The length of the CDR3 is 13 residues. Germline V lookup: CDR1 SGHVS, CDR2 FQNEAQ. Based on the CDR3 plus reference TRBV7-8 and TRBJ2-7, the full variable domain is GAGVSQSPRYKVAKRGQDVALRCDPISGHVSLFWYQQALGQGPEFLTYFQNEAQLDKSGLPSDRFFAERPEGSVSTLKIQRTQQEDSAVYLCASSRSTSEEQYFGPGTRLTVT.

This chain connects TRBV5-1 to TRBJ2-7, with D perhaps assigned TRBD1 or TRBD2 (5 bases each). The ends were cut back, 2 bases at V and 7 bases at J, with 13 bases in the middle. The CDR3 contains 13 residues. Germline V gene sequence: CDR1 SGHRS, CDR2 YFSETQ. The CDR3, as DNA: TGCGCCAGCAGCTTCGCGACAGAGGGGGAGCAGTACTTC. This sequence encodes CASSFATEGEQYF.

The rearrangement links TRBV30 to TRBJ2-1; 8 bases are shared with TRBD2. This CDR3 region has 14 residues. Per the germline V gene, CDR1 is GTSNPN and CDR2 is SVGIG (reference sequence). V shed 0 bases and J 9 bases; nucleotides not matched to a gene: 7. This chain's CDR3 is CAWSVGTRDLEQFF. CDR3 DNA sequence: TGTGCCTGGAGTGTCGGGACTAGGGACCTTGAGCAGTTCTTC.

The CDR3 coding sequence is TGTGCCAGCAGTTCGCCCTCGACAGGGCGGGAAGAGACCCAGTACTTC. Amino acid sequence: CASSSPSTGREETQYF. This chain joins TRBV12-3 or TRBV12-4 and TRBJ2-5; 7 bases match TRBD1. The CDR3 consists of 16 residues. Germline trimming cut 4 bases from V and 3 bases from J; bases unmatched to any gene: 11.

V gene TRBV15 combines with J gene TRBJ1-2, with TRBD1 as a possible D gene (6 bases). Trimming cost V 5 bases and J 2 bases, with 9 bases left between them. Germline V gene data show CDR1 as LNHNV and CDR2 as YYDKDF (reference sequence). CDR3 length equals 13 residues. In DNA, the CDR3 is TGTGCCACCAGCCCCGGGACAAACTATGGCTACACCTTC. It translates to CATSPGTNYGYTF.

J is TRBJ1-1 and V is TRBV20-1; D unresolved. V lost 3 bases to trimming and J lost 6 bases, with 14 bases between them. There are 13 residues in the CDR3. Germline values: CDR1 DFQATT, CDR2 SNEGSKA (reference sequence). The CDR3 is CSASFPRKAEAFF. CDR3 bases: TGCAGTGCTAGTTTCCCCAGAAAGGCTGAAGCTTTCTTT.

This chain uses TRBV9 with TRBJ1-5, with D possibly being TRBD1 (6 bases). This CDR3 spans 15 amino acids. CDR1 and CDR2 (germline): SGDLS, YYNGEE. Trimming pared 5 bases from V and 5 bases from J, leaving 17 bases between. CDR3 bases: TGTGCCAGCAGATACCCAACAGGGAGACATCAGCCCCAGCATTTT. This gives the protein CASRYPTGRHQPQHF.

The chain carries TRBV4-3 and TRBJ2-6, with TRBD2 matching over 7 bases. CDR3 length: 16 amino acids. Per the germline V gene, CDR1 is LGHNA and CDR2 is YSLEER. The J segment lost 0 bases and the V segment lost 1 base, leaving 0 bases of the junction unmatched. The CDR3 DNA is TGCGCCAGCAGCCAAGGGGGGGGCTCTGGGGCCAACGTCCTGACTTTC. Translated: CASSQGGGSGANVLTF.

The genes are TRBV5-4 and TRBJ2-1, with D possibly TRBD2 on 6 matching bases. There are 17 residues in the CDR3. The V gene's germline CDR1 is SGHNT and CDR2 YYREEE (reference sequence). The V and J ends lost 4 bases and 2 bases respectively, with 19 bases between them. The CDR3 coding sequence is TGTGCCAGCAGCCCGGCTCAGACTAGGATGGCCTACAATGAGCAGTTCTTC. Its protein is CASSPAQTRMAYNEQFF.

The V and J genes are TRBV7-2 and TRBJ2-5; 14 bases are shared with TRBD2. Germline V gene data show CDR1 as SGHTA and CDR2 as FQGNSA. The CDR3 totals 16 residues. The V and J ends lost 5 bases and 7 bases, in that order; junction bases with no gene match: 9. Here the CDR3 DNA reads TGTGCCAGCAGCCCAGGGACTAGCGGGAGATATGTGACCCAGTACTTC. This codes for CASSPGTSGRYVTQYF.